Listed below are T cell receptor beta chains from one sample, sequenced in a study of technical replicates of blood from several donors. The table came from immunoSEQ multiplex PCR; TCRdb's copy has only in-frame clones and leaves some out. The sample holds fewer than 80,000 clones, 65% to 90% seen once. Sequencing was performed on PBMCs. Source of these receptors: a human donor in good health. Some clones in this sample may be carry-over from other donors' samples. Both conserved end residues are part of each CDR3. A D gene is named only where the DNA matches it firmly. Clone size appears in some rows only: once, few, many, or a class for an expanded clone.

j_gene,v_gene,abundance,d_gene,len,CDR3aa,CDR3nt
TRBJ1-1,TRBV11-2,NA,NA,13,CASSARGNTEAFF,TGTGCCAGCAGCGCCCGCGGGAACACTGAAGCTTTCTTT
TRBJ2-5,TRBV28,NA,NA,15,CASSSVGATQETQYF,TGTGCCAGCAGTTCCGTTGGGGCTACACAAGAGACCCAGTACTTC
TRBJ1-4,TRBV20-1,NA,NA,11,CSAGGNEKLFF,TGCAGTGCAGGGGGTAATGAAAAACTGTTTTTT
TRBJ1-4,TRBV9,NA,NA,15,CASSLRGISDEKLFF,TGTGCCAGCAGCCTACGAGGGATATCGGATGAAAAACTGTTTTTT
TRBJ2-1,TRBV2,NA,NA,11,CASSPGNEQFF,TGTGCCAGCTCCCCGGGGAATGAGCAGTTCTTC
TRBJ2-5,TRBV28,NA,NA,13,CASSFENQETQYF,TGTGCCAGCAGTTTTGAGAACCAAGAGACCCAGTACTTC
TRBJ2-3,TRBV5-1,NA,NA,17,CASSYRYRETSTDTQYF,TGCGCCAGCAGCTACCGCTACAGGGAAACTAGCACAGATACGCAGTATTTT
TRBJ2-5,TRBV9,NA,TRBD2,16,CASSVGGLAVQETQYF,TGTGCCAGCAGCGTAGGAGGACTAGCGGTCCAAGAGACCCAGTACTTC
TRBJ2-1,TRBV10-3,NA,TRBD1,13,CAISEDRVNEQFF,TGTGCCATCAGTGAGGACAGGGTCAATGAGCAGTTCTTC
TRBJ2-3,TRBV5-6,once,TRBD1,15,CASSEDRGLGDTQYF,TGTGCCAGCAGCGAGGACAGGGGGCTAGGAGATACGCAGTATTTT
TRBJ2-2,TRBV6-4,once,NA,13,CASSDYGRGELFF,TGTGCCAGCAGTGACTACGGCCGCGGCGAGCTGTTTTTT
TRBJ1-1,TRBV28,NA,NA,13,CASSLWQGPEAFF,TGTGCCAGCAGTTTATGGCAGGGTCCCGAAGCTTTCTTT
TRBJ1-1,TRBV11-3,NA,NA,13,CASSFRQNTEAFF,TGTGCCAGCAGCTTCCGACAAAACACTGAAGCTTTCTTT
TRBJ1-1,TRBV5-4,NA,NA,13,CASSLGFWSEAFF,TGTGCCAGCAGCTTGGGGTTCTGGAGTGAAGCTTTCTTT
TRBJ2-1,TRBV29-1,NA,TRBD2,12,CSVGTSGNEQFF,TGCAGCGTTGGGACTAGCGGAAATGAGCAGTTCTTC
TRBJ2-7,TRBV4-1,NA,NA,15,CASSQALSSSYEQYF,TGCGCCAGCAGCCAAGCCCTTAGCTCTTCCTACGAGCAGTACTTC
TRBJ2-2,TRBV9,NA,NA,14,CASSSPVDTGELFF,TGTGCCAGCAGCTCCCCCGTTGACACCGGGGAGCTGTTTTTT
TRBJ2-1,TRBV5-4,NA,NA,12,CASTRPGNEQFF,TGTGCCAGCACTCGGCCAGGGAATGAGCAGTTCTTC
TRBJ1-2,TRBV7-2,few,NA,13,CASSQAFRHGYTF,TGTGCCAGCAGCCAGGCGTTTCGGCATGGCTACACCTTC
TRBJ2-3,TRBV4-3,once,TRBD2,15,CASSQESGGVGTQYF,TGCGCCAGCAGCCAAGAGAGCGGGGGGGTCGGAACGCAGTATTTT
TRBJ1-4,TRBV4-2,NA,TRBD1,15,CASSTRQGINEKLFF,TGTGCCAGCAGCACTCGACAGGGGATAAATGAAAAACTGTTTTTT
TRBJ1-4,TRBV5-1,NA,NA,15,CASSLGTATNEKLFF,TGCGCCAGCAGCTTGGGGACTGCAACTAATGAAAAACTGTTTTTT
TRBJ1-4,TRBV2,NA,TRBD1,14,CASSENRGGEKLFF,TGTGCCAGCAGTGAAAACAGGGGTGGTGAAAAACTGTTTTTT
TRBJ1-6,TRBV6-1,medium-sized,TRBD1,15,CASSAGTGDNSPLHF,TGTGCCAGCAGCGCCGGGACAGGGGATAATTCACCCCTCCACTTT
TRBJ2-2,TRBV2,NA,TRBD2,15,CASSDLAGGPGELFF,TGTGCCAGCAGTGACCTAGCGGGAGGACCCGGGGAGCTGTTTTTT
TRBJ1-2,TRBV6-1,many,NA,13,CASSERSRSGYTF,TGTGCCAGCAGTGAAAGAAGCAGGTCTGGCTACACCTTC
TRBJ2-1,TRBV6-4,NA,TRBD2,16,CASSDSLSGGHNEQFF,TGTGCCAGCAGTGACTCGCTAAGCGGGGGCCACAATGAGCAGTTCTTC
TRBJ2-7,TRBV7-9,NA,NA,13,CASSPGGIYEQYF,TGTGCCAGCAGCCCCGGGGGAATTTACGAGCAGTACTTC
TRBJ1-6,TRBV7-2,NA,TRBD1,15,CASSGGQGHLRTLHF,TGTGCCAGCAGCGGGGGACAGGGTCATTTGCGAACCCTCCACTTT
TRBJ2-1,TRBV30,NA,NA,13,CAWSVHGQNEQFF,TGTGCCTGGAGTGTACATGGGCAGAATGAGCAGTTCTTC
TRBJ2-1,TRBV7-7,NA,NA,15,CASSARQSSYNEQFF,TGTGCCAGCAGCGCGAGACAGAGCTCCTACAATGAGCAGTTCTTC
TRBJ2-7,TRBV7-9,few,NA,12,CASTLTEPEQYF,TGTGCCAGCACCCTGACAGAACCCGAGCAGTACTTC
TRBJ2-1,TRBV4-2,NA,NA,16,CASSQDRALGRDEQFF,TGTGCCAGCAGCCAAGACAGGGCCCTGGGAAGGGATGAGCAGTTCTTC
TRBJ2-7,TRBV11-2,NA,TRBD2,15,CASSPRLAGSYEQYF,TGTGCCAGCAGCCCCCGACTAGCGGGATCCTACGAGCAGTACTTC
TRBJ2-7,TRBV4-3,NA,NA,16,CASSQWQPGGTYEQYF,TGCGCCAGCAGCCAATGGCAGCCAGGGGGGACCTACGAGCAGTACTTC
TRBJ1-2,TRBV19,NA,TRBD1,15,CASSSRTGPNYGYTF,TGTGCCAGTAGTTCACGGACAGGTCCTAACTATGGCTACACCTTC
TRBJ2-2,TRBV5-8,NA,NA,19,CASSLDPLGVAAYTGELFF,TGTGCCAGCAGCTTGGATCCTCTTGGGGTAGCGGCCTACACCGGGGAGCTGTTTTTT
TRBJ2-1,TRBV4-2,NA,TRBD1,17,CASSQAGTESSYNEQFF,TGTGCCAGCAGCCAAGCGGGGACAGAGAGCTCCTACAATGAGCAGTTCTTC
TRBJ1-1,TRBV6-6,NA,NA,15,CASSPSGHMNTEAFF,TGTGCCAGCAGTCCGTCAGGGCACATGAACACTGAAGCTTTCTTT
TRBJ2-2,TRBV7-6,NA,NA,16,CASSRTQQGHTGELFF,TGTGCCAGCAGCCGAACGCAACAGGGCCACACCGGGGAGCTGTTTTTT
TRBJ1-6,TRBV7-9,once,NA,15,CASSPTDPYNSPLHF,TGTGCCAGCAGCCCGACAGACCCTTATAATTCACCCCTCCACTTT
TRBJ2-7,TRBV18,NA,NA,14,CASSPPRGLGEQYF,TGTGCCAGCTCACCACCGCGCGGGCTCGGTGAGCAGTACTTC
TRBJ1-4,TRBV7-9,NA,NA,14,CASSPGREYEKLFF,TGTGCCAGCAGCCCGGGGAGGGAATATGAAAAACTGTTTTTT
TRBJ2-2,TRBV7-6,NA,TRBD2,15,CASSTRAGNGGELFF,TGTGCCAGCAGCACGAGAGCGGGAAATGGCGGGGAGCTGTTTTTT
TRBJ1-4,TRBV10-3,NA,NA,14,CAISEGHTNEKLFF,TGTGCCATCAGTGAGGGACATACTAATGAAAAACTGTTTTTT
TRBJ1-2,TRBV7-8,NA,TRBD1,14,CASSVGTGPYGYTF,TGTGCCAGCAGCGTGGGGACAGGGCCCTATGGCTACACCTTC
TRBJ2-1,TRBV5-4,NA,NA,14,CASSPGLPNDEQFF,TGTGCCAGCAGCCCTGGACTACCCAACGATGAGCAGTTCTTC
TRBJ2-3,TRBV9,once,NA,17,CASSVAGAILGTDTQYF,TGTGCCAGCAGCGTAGCGGGAGCGATACTTGGCACAGATACGCAGTATTTT
TRBJ2-7,TRBV30,NA,TRBD2,14,CAWSVRGLVSEQYF,TGTGCCTGGAGTGTAAGGGGACTAGTCTCCGAGCAGTACTTC
TRBJ1-1,TRBV5-1,NA,NA,15,CASSPTGGGSTEAFF,TGCGCCAGCAGCCCAACGGGGGGGGGTAGCACTGAAGCTTTCTTT
TRBJ2-5,TRBV9,NA,NA,16,CASSVGGGTLGETQYF,TGTGCCAGCAGCGTGGGAGGGGGGACCCTGGGAGAGACCCAGTACTTC
TRBJ1-2,TRBV7-2,once,TRBD1,16,CASSFPRQQGAYGYTF,TGTGCCAGCAGCTTCCCCCGCCAACAGGGGGCCTATGGCTACACCTTC
TRBJ2-5,TRBV7-2,NA,TRBD1,15,CASSVDRGRPKTQYF,TGTGCCAGCAGCGTAGACAGGGGGCGACCAAAGACCCAGTACTTC
TRBJ2-7,TRBV7-2,NA,NA,14,CASSMGPGHYEQYF,TGTGCCAGCAGCATGGGACCGGGACACTACGAGCAGTACTTC
TRBJ1-1,TRBV5-4,NA,NA,14,CASSLGPQVAEAFF,TGTGCCAGCAGCTTGGGGCCTCAAGTCGCTGAAGCTTTCTTT
TRBJ2-7,TRBV9,NA,TRBD1,15,CASSVDQGAFREQYF,TGTGCCAGCAGCGTAGACCAGGGGGCCTTTCGCGAGCAGTACTTC
TRBJ1-2,TRBV19,NA,NA,10,CASRGYGYTF,TGTGCCAGTCGGGGGTATGGCTACACCTTC